This TCR beta chain was sequenced during a study of T-cell reconstitution after alpha-beta-depleted transplantation in children. Points from the study as a whole: When one year had passed after transplant, most T-cell counts and diversity came from newly produced T cells.

Using unique molecular identifiers, the investigators prepared the TCRbeta library. A single record per CDR3 protein comes from TCRdb applying MiXCR to the PCR reads. The data show about 200,000 distinct CDR3 sequences, with about 7% seen just once and approximately 5.7% held by the top ten. Concerning this clonotype itself: As yet, its antigen is unknown.

V shed 5 bases and J shed 1 base, with 12 bases lying between them. Per the germline V gene, CDR1 is GTSNPN and CDR2 is SVGIG (reference sequence). The CDR3 spans 14 residues. The clonotype originates from a boy younger than 10 with acute lymphoblastic leukemia, due to receive a stem cell transplant. The gene calls are TRBV30 and TRBJ1-5; D is perhaps TRBD1 (5 bases). Sequences were derived from PBMCs, sampled before TCRalphabeta/CD19-depleted stem cell transplant. The DNA for the CDR3 is TGTGCCTGGTGCGGACACGACAGCAATCAGCCCCAGCATTTT. As protein: CAWCGHDSNQPQHF.